These T cell receptor beta chains were read from a single sample in a study of cytomegalovirus exposure and HLA in healthy donors. Measured with immunoSEQ multiplex PCR; TCRdb has only the in-frame clones, and not every one. The data show more than 100,000 clones, about 80% seen once. The sample consisted of PBMCs. The receptors were gathered from a man aged 55 to 70 in good health and CMV-seropositive. Each CDR3 is given with its conserved first and last residue. D genes are given only for firm matches. Not every row has a clone size; where given, it reads once, few, many or a size class.

V gene	D gene	J gene	clone size	CDR3 DNA	CDR3 protein
TRBV28	TRBD2	TRBJ2-2	-	TGTGCCAGCAGTCGCGGGAGCTTGAACACCGGGGAGCTGTTTTTT	CASSRGSLNTGELFF
TRBV5-1	TRBD1	TRBJ2-7	few	TGCGCCAGCAGTCGACAGGGGAGCTTCTACGAGCAGTACTTC	CASSRQGSFYEQYF
TRBV5-5	-	TRBJ2-7	-	TGTGCCAGCAGCCTCAACCCAACAGGGTTGTCCTACGAGCAGTACTTC	CASSLNPTGLSYEQYF
TRBV30	-	TRBJ2-7	-	TGTGCCTGGAGTGGTGACAGCTACGAGCAGTACTTC	CAWSGDSYEQYF
TRBV5-1	-	TRBJ1-1	-	TGCGCCAGCAGCAAGGACATCCAAGGAAACACTGAAGCTTTCTTT	CASSKDIQGNTEAFF
TRBV27	TRBD2	TRBJ2-2	-	TGTGCCAGCAGTAAAGTAGCGGGAGTTAGCACCGGGGAGCTGTTTTTT	CASSKVAGVSTGELFF
TRBV2	-	TRBJ1-4	few	TGTGCCAGCAGCCCACAGGAGGAAAAACTGTTTTTT	CASSPQEEKLFF
TRBV5-5	-	TRBJ2-7	-	TGTGCCAGCAGTCGGCAGGGGATCTCCTACGAGCAGTACTTC	CASSRQGISYEQYF
TRBV5-4	TRBD2	TRBJ2-7	once	TGTGCCAGCACCCCGCTTCCGACTAGCGGGAGTTACGAGCAGTACTTC	CASTPLPTSGSYEQYF
TRBV18	-	TRBJ1-2	-	TGTGCCAGCTCACCCGACGGGAACTATGGCTACACCTTC	CASSPDGNYGYTF
TRBV7-7	-	TRBJ2-5	-	TGTGCCAGCAGCGCCTCGGGAAACCCACAGGAGACCCAGTACTTC	CASSASGNPQETQYF
TRBV5-1	-	TRBJ2-3	-	TGCGCCAGCAGCCAGATCCCCACAGATACGCAGTATTTT	CASSQIPTDTQYF
TRBV7-9	TRBD1	TRBJ1-2	-	TGTGCCAGCAGCTCCCCGCCGGGACAGGGGGCAATGATGTATGGCTACACCTTC	CASSSPPGQGAMMYGYTF
TRBV2	-	TRBJ1-2	-	TGTGCCAGCAGGGGCGCGGGTATTGGCGGCTACACCTTC	CASRGAGIGGYTF
TRBV4-1	TRBD1	TRBJ1-5	-	TGCGCCAGCAGCCAAGAAAGGGACAGGAATCAGCCCCAGCATTTT	CASSQERDRNQPQHF
TRBV9	TRBD1	TRBJ1-1	few	TGTGCCAGCAGCGCCCGACAGACAGGGGCTGAAGCTTTCTTT	CASSARQTGAEAFF
TRBV27	-	TRBJ1-1	few	TGTGCCAGCAGTTTTCGGGGGTACACTGAAGCTTTCTTT	CASSFRGYTEAFF
TRBV28	TRBD2	TRBJ2-1	-	TGTGCCAGCACCGTCGGTGGTAGCGGGAGTTTGAGTGAGCAGTTCTTC	CASTVGGSGSLSEQFF
TRBV2	TRBD2	TRBJ2-2	-	TGTGCCAGCACCGCGGCGGGGGGGTACACCGGGGAGCTGTTTTTT	CASTAAGGYTGELFF
TRBV2	-	TRBJ2-3	-	TGTGCCAGTCGGCGGGGCCCTAGCACAGATACGCAGTATTTT	CASRRGPSTDTQYF
TRBV2	-	TRBJ2-7	few	TGTGCCAGCAGTGTATTAGGGCAGGGGGGCGAGCAGTACTTC	CASSVLGQGGEQYF
TRBV23-1	-	TRBJ1-1	once	TGCGCCAGCAGTCAATCGGGCCAGATAGAGAACACTGAAGCTTTCTTT	CASSQSGQIENTEAFF
TRBV6-1	-	TRBJ2-7	-	TGTGCCAGCAGGGGGATTATGGGAGAAACCTACGAGCAGTACTTC	CASRGIMGETYEQYF
TRBV7-9	-	TRBJ2-2	-	TGTGCCAGCAGCTTTACGTGGCTAGCGAACACCGGGGAGCTGTTTTTT	CASSFTWLANTGELFF
TRBV29-1	TRBD2	TRBJ2-1	-	TGCAGCACAAAACGGCGGGAGGCAATGGATGAGCAGTTCTTC	CSTKRREAMDEQFF
TRBV29-1	TRBD2	TRBJ2-5	-	TGCAGCTTGACTAGCGGGACAGAGACCCAGTACTTC	CSLTSGTETQYF
TRBV5-1	TRBD1	TRBJ2-1	-	TGCGCCAGCAGCTCGGGACAGGCTGATTACAATGAGCAGTTCTTC	CASSSGQADYNEQFF
TRBV5-1	TRBD2	TRBJ2-5	-	TGCGCCAGCAGCCCGCCTAGCGGGTCCGGGGGAGAGACCCAGTACTTC	CASSPPSGSGGETQYF
TRBV10-1	-	TRBJ2-2	-	TGCGCCAGCAGTGAGCGATCTAGCGTCAGCCTTCACACCGGGGAGCTGTTTTTT	CASSERSSVSLHTGELFF
TRBV6-1	-	TRBJ2-1	few	TGTGCCAGCAGTGGCAGGGCCGGGACTGCGGAGGGAAATGAGCAGTTCTTC	CASSGRAGTAEGNEQFF
TRBV2	TRBD2	TRBJ2-1	-	TGTGCCAGCCTCTCGGTCCCGGGACTAGGCGCCGGTGAGCAGTTCTTC	CASLSVPGLGAGEQFF
TRBV5-4	-	TRBJ2-7	-	TGTGCCAGCAGCTTGGGATTCAGTTTCTCCTACGAGCAGTACTTC	CASSLGFSFSYEQYF
TRBV4-1	-	TRBJ2-2	-	TGCGCCAGCAGCCAAGATTTACCCCCGAGGCACCCCGGGGAGCTGTTTTTT	CASSQDLPPRHPGELFF
TRBV27	TRBD1	TRBJ2-7	once	TGTGCCAGCAGGTTGGACAGGTTAGTTGGCGAGCAGTACTTC	CASRLDRLVGEQYF
TRBV10-1	TRBD1	TRBJ1-2	-	TGCGCCAGCAGTACCATCAGCGCACCGGGACAGGGATTCCGTTTCTATGGCTACACCTTC	CASSTISAPGQGFRFYGYTF
TRBV18	-	TRBJ1-1	-	TGTGCCAGCTCACCACCGTCCGGGAACACTGAAGCTTTCTTT	CASSPPSGNTEAFF
TRBV2	TRBD1	TRBJ1-2	-	TGTGCCAGCAGAATGACAGGGGCGACTGGCTATGGCTACACCTTC	CASRMTGATGYGYTF
TRBV6-1	TRBD2	TRBJ2-7	-	TGTGCCAGCAGTGAAGCTAGCGGGAGGGCCCCTTACGAGCAGTACTTC	CASSEASGRAPYEQYF
TRBV5-1	-	TRBJ1-5	-	TGCGCCAGCAGGGACAGTAGCAATCAGCCCCAGCATTTT	CASRDSSNQPQHF
TRBV12-5	-	TRBJ1-2	-	TGTGCTAGTGGGGAAGAGGTAGTTGGTGGCTACACCTTC	CASGEEVVGGYTF
TRBV5-1	-	TRBJ2-5	-	TGCGCCAGCAGCTTCAGGGGAATTGTCGGGGAGACCCAGTACTTC	CASSFRGIVGETQYF
TRBV30	TRBD1	TRBJ1-6	-	TGTGCCTGGAGTGGGGACAGCTCTAATTCACCCCTCCACTTT	CAWSGDSSNSPLHF
TRBV9	-	TRBJ2-3	-	TGTGCCAGCAGCGTAGGGCGCACAGATACGCAGTATTTT	CASSVGRTDTQYF
TRBV2	TRBD2	TRBJ2-3	-	TGTGCCAGCAGTGAAGAAGCGGGAGGAGCGGCAGATACGCAGTATTTT	CASSEEAGGAADTQYF
TRBV11-2	-	TRBJ1-2	-	TGTGCCAGCAGCTTAGTGGGGGGGACCGGCTATGGCTACACCTTC	CASSLVGGTGYGYTF
TRBV7-3	TRBD1	TRBJ2-2	-	TGTGCCAGCAGTCGGACAGGGGGGAACACCGGGGAGCTGTTTTTT	CASSRTGGNTGELFF
TRBV10-2	-	TRBJ2-3	-	TGCGCCAGCAGTGAGCCAGGCGCAGATACGCAGTATTTT	CASSEPGADTQYF
TRBV28	-	TRBJ1-5	-	TGTGCCAGCAGGGGAGGGGGGACCGATAGCAATCAGCCCCAGCATTTT	CASRGGGTDSNQPQHF
TRBV2	-	TRBJ1-6	-	TGTGCCAGCCGACCGCGCGGGTTATCGAATTCACCCCTCCACTTT	CASRPRGLSNSPLHF
TRBV7-2	-	TRBJ1-3	-	TGTGCCAGCACGAGCAGCCCCCGGGGTCTTACTGGAAACACCATATATTTT	CASTSSPRGLTGNTIYF
TRBV28	TRBD2	TRBJ2-5	-	TGTGCCAGCAGTGGGGCCGGGACTAGCGGTTTTGAGACCCAGTACTTC	CASSGAGTSGFETQYF
TRBV11-2	-	TRBJ2-3	few	TGTGCCAGCAGCCGCAGGGCAGATACGCAGTATTTT	CASSRRADTQYF
TRBV15	TRBD1	TRBJ2-1	-	TGTGCCACCAGCATAGTTATACGACAGGGGGCTTACAATGAGCAGTTCTTC	CATSIVIRQGAYNEQFF
TRBV28	TRBD2	TRBJ2-7	few	TGTGCCAGCAATCTAGCGGGAGGGACGTACGAGCAGTACTTC	CASNLAGGTYEQYF
TRBV7-8	-	TRBJ1-4	-	TGTGCCAGCAGCTTAAGGCCGTTCGGGTCAAATGAAAAACTGTTTTTT	CASSLRPFGSNEKLFF
TRBV7-3	-	TRBJ2-2	once	TGTGCCAGCAGTCAAATTAGGGGCGCGAACACCGGGGAGCTGTTTTTT	CASSQIRGANTGELFF